This TCR beta chain was identified in a study of control samples from healthy donors and cancer patients. Sequenced by immunoSEQ multiplex PCR; TCRdb stores in-frame clones only, minus some. The table shows roughly 150,000 clones, with 89% occurring only once. Sequencing used blood. The sequence was obtained from a man aged 30 to 45 in good health.

As DNA, the CDR3 is TGTGCCAGCAGCTCGATCACTGCAACTAATGAAAAACTGTTTTTT. As protein: CASSSITATNEKLFF. The gene calls are TRBV5-5 and TRBJ1-4; no clear D. V was cut by 3 bases and J by 0 bases, with 9 bases left in between. Germline V gives CDR1 SGHKS, CDR2 YYEKEE (reference sequence). The CDR3 runs to 15 residues.